The 5 T cell receptor beta chains below all came from one sample that was sequenced in a study of T cell repertoires in cytomegalovirus infection. No antigen is known for these receptors. In TCRdb, the reads were re-called with MiXCR into one record per CDR3 protein. The profile covers roughly 340,000 distinct CDR3 sequences, with about 28% appearing a single time and over 15% taken by the ten largest. This material consisted of cultured PBMCs, taken from culture after CMV antigen stimulation. All receptors come from a human donor in good health (CMV status not recorded). Some clones in this sample may be carry-over from other donors' samples.

J is TRBJ1-5 and V is TRBV5-5; the match to TRBD1 covers 11 bases. Per germline, CDR1 SGHKS and CDR2 YYEKEE (reference sequence). The CDR3 runs to 15 residues. J lost 6 bases, V lost 4 bases, and 6 bases had no gene match. The CDR3 sequence is CASSPVGTGGQPQHF. CDR3 DNA: TGTGCCAGCAGCCCGGTCGGGACAGGGGGTCAGCCCCAGCATTTT. The entire variable domain, with the rest obtained from reference TRBV5-5 and TRBJ1-5, is as follows: DAGVTQSPTHLIKTRGQQVTLRCSPISGHKSVSWYQQVLGQGPQFIFQYYEKEERGRGNFPDRFSARQFPNYSSELNVNALLLGDSALYLCASSPVGTGGQPQHFGDGTRLSIL.

This clonotype was seen only a few times. The rearrangement links TRBV5-6 to TRBJ1-6, with 11 nucleotides matching TRBD1. This CDR3 comprises 13 residues. Germline CDR1 and CDR2: SGHDT and YYEEEE. V was clipped by 4 bases and J by 10 bases; unmatched bases: 1. CDR3 amino acids: CASSRDRGSPLHF. In DNA form, the CDR3 reads TGTGCCAGCAGCCGGGACAGGGGGTCACCCCTCCACTTT.

This clonotype was observed a few times. This chain uses TRBV7-8 with TRBJ2-5; weak D call: TRBD2 (5 bases). This CDR3 is 14 amino acids long. V lost 4 bases to trimming and J lost 2 bases, with 11 bases between them. Per germline, CDR1 SGHVS and CDR2 FQNEAQ. The CDR3 DNA follows: TGTGCCAGCAGCTCACTAGGCGGGCAAGAGACCCAGTACTTC. Its translation is CASSSLGGQETQYF.

This clonotype was recorded a few times. The genes are TRBV6-6 and TRBJ2-5, with TRBD1 matching 10 bases. Germline trimming cut 2 bases from V and 2 bases from J; bases unmatched to any gene: 2. The CDR3 totals 15 residues. Germline V gives CDR1 MNHNY, CDR2 SVGAGI (reference sequence). This CDR3 reads CASSYGTGDQETQYF. The CDR3 DNA sequence: TGTGCCAGCAGTTACGGGACAGGGGATCAAGAGACCCAGTACTTC.

In its sample, this clonotype was seen a few times. V is TRBV7-9 and J is TRBJ2-1, with TRBD2 identical over 12 bases. Trimming at V came to 5 bases and at J to 5 bases, leaving 13 bases not matched to a gene. Germline V gene lookup returns CDR1 SEHNR and CDR2 FQNEAQ (reference sequence). CDR3 length equals 18 residues. The CDR3 sequence: CASSGRITASGRDNEQFF. For the CDR3, the DNA is TGTGCCAGCAGCGGAAGAATTACCGCTAGCGGGAGGGACAATGAGCAGTTCTTC.